Presented here are 18 T cell receptor beta chains from one specimen sequenced in a study of T-cell memory formation after mild COVID-19. MiXCR, run by TCRdb on the 5' RACE reads, gives a single entry per CDR3 protein. The table records about 240,000 distinct CDR3 sequences, 9.4% of them present only once. Material for sequencing was PBMCs or a T cell subset sorted from them (not recorded which). These receptors were obtained from a young man who had mild COVID-19 (a few samples of this study predate the infection). Cell type and time point are not known.

This clonotype was seen many times. The V call is TRBV10-2, the J call TRBJ1-5; D not resolved. The V end lost 3 bases, the J end lost 2 bases, and 8 bases lay between the germline ends. The CDR3 has 14 amino acids. CDR1 is WSHSY and CDR2 is SAAADI in the germline V gene. The CDR3 nucleotides read TGCGCCAGCAGTGACATCTCCGGCAATCAGCCCCAGCATTTT. It is translated as CASSDISGNQPQHF.

There are a few counts of this clonotype. The chain joins TRBV15 to TRBJ2-7, with D unresolved. Germline loops: CDR1 LNHNV, CDR2 YYDKDF (reference sequence). CDR3 length: 16 amino acids. V was pared by 0 bases and J by 4 bases, with 16 bases between. The CDR3 nucleotides are TGTGCCACCAGCAGAGATCGGGCAGGTATGGGTTACGAGCAGTACGTC. Protein: CATSRDRAGMGYEQYV.

This chain joins TRBV7-2 and TRBJ1-4; weak D call: TRBD1 (6 bases). There are 15 residues in the CDR3. Trimming took 0 bases from V and 8 from J, leaving 13 bases between them. From germline, CDR1 is SGHTA and CDR2 FQGNSA. CDR3 protein: CASSLAAGRGEKLFF. CDR3 DNA: TGTGCCAGCAGCTTAGCGGCAGGGAGGGGGGAAAAACTGTTTTTT.

This clonotype was counted only a few times. V is TRBV7-8 and J is TRBJ2-2, with 12 positions matching TRBD1. Germline CDR1 SGHVS, CDR2 FQNEAQ. This CDR3 is 16 amino acids long. V was pared by 3 bases and J by 4 bases, with 3 bases of the junction left unmatched. The CDR3 nucleotides are TGTGCCAGCAGCTTCGGGACAGGGGGCTCCACCGGGGAGCTGTTTTTT. Protein: CASSFGTGGSTGELFF. Drawing the rest from reference TRBV7-8 and TRBJ2-2, the complete variable domain is GAGVSQSPRYKVAKRGQDVALRCDPISGHVSLFWYQQALGQGPEFLTYFQNEAQLDKSGLPSDRFFAERPEGSVSTLKIQRTQQEDSAVYLCASSFGTGGSTGELFFGEGSRLTVL.

This clonotype has only a few counts. The CDR3 loop reads CASSHRDKEFSGANVLTF. The DNA of the CDR3 is TGTGCCAGCAGCCACCGGGACAAGGAATTCTCTGGGGCCAACGTCCTGACTTTC. The J gene is TRBJ2-6, the V gene TRBV7-9, with D perhaps matching TRBD1 (6 bases). Trimming stripped 5 bases from V and 0 bases from J, with 17 bases between. Germline V gene sequence: CDR1 SEHNR, CDR2 FQNEAQ (reference sequence). The CDR3 has 18 residues.

This clonotype occurred a few times. This chain connects TRBV27 to TRBJ2-1; 9 positions match TRBD1. V was clipped by 3 bases and J by 3 bases; unmatched bases: 9. This CDR3 has 17 amino acids. Per the germline V gene, CDR1 is MNHEY and CDR2 is SMNVEV (reference sequence). The CDR3 sequence is CASSLSSPGQGYNEQFF. The DNA of the CDR3 is TGTGCCAGCAGTTTGAGCAGCCCGGGACAGGGCTACAATGAGCAGTTCTTC.

This clonotype was seen ten or more times. The V call is TRBV13, the J call TRBJ2-1; D might be TRBD1 (6 bases). This CDR3 contains 12 residues. Germline V gene lookup returns CDR1 PRHDT and CDR2 FYEKMQ (reference sequence). The germline V and J ends were trimmed by 5 bases and 7 bases, with 9 bases remaining between them. The CDR3 loop reads CASSLQGNEQFF. CDR3 DNA sequence: TGTGCCAGCAGCCTACAGGGTAATGAGCAGTTCTTC.

V is TRBV7-3 and J is TRBJ2-6; no clear D gene. V was pared by 5 bases and J by 0 bases, with 11 bases between. Germline-derived CDR1 and CDR2 are SGHTA and FQGTGA. The CDR3 has 16 amino acids. CDR3 loop: CASSHSPLSGANVLTF. The DNA of the CDR3 is TGTGCCAGCAGCCATAGTCCCCTCTCTGGGGCCAACGTCCTGACTTTC.

Many counts were recorded for this clonotype. The gene calls are TRBV5-1 and TRBJ2-6, with D perhaps matching TRBD2 (5 bases). V was clipped by 0 bases and J by 2 bases, with 15 bases between them. Germline V gene data show CDR1 as SGHRS and CDR2 as YFSETQ. The CDR3 is 18 amino acids. The CDR3 protein is CASSLEAGGVAGANVLTF. DNA for the CDR3: TGCGCCAGCAGCTTGGAGGCCGGAGGAGTTGCTGGGGCCAACGTCCTGACTTTC.

This clonotype was found a few times. V gene TRBV7-2 combines with J gene TRBJ2-7; no clear D. The germline gives CDR1 SGHTA, CDR2 FQGNSA. The ends were cut back, 8 bases at V and 3 bases at J, with 14 bases in the middle. The CDR3 is 13 residues long. CDR3 region: CASSNTPDYEQYF. The CDR3 region has the DNA TGTGCCAGCTCTAATACCCCTGACTACGAGCAGTACTTC.

CDR3 residues: CASSVRTGVSPLHF. The DNA of the CDR3 is TGTGCCAGCAGTGTTCGTACAGGGGTTTCACCCCTCCACTTT. The chain has TRBV12-3 or TRBV12-4 and TRBJ1-6; 7 bases are a match to TRBD1. V lost 5 bases, J lost 9 bases, and 7 bases stayed unmatched. This CDR3 region has 14 residues.

This clonotype was found a few times. V gene TRBV5-1 combines with J gene TRBJ1-4, with 11 positions matching TRBD1. Germline assignment: CDR1 SGHRS and CDR2 YFSETQ. This CDR3 has 15 amino acids. V dropped 4 bases and J dropped 8; count of bases not matched to a gene: 7. CDR3 loop: CASSGTGTGGEKLFF. The CDR3 bases are TGCGCCAGCAGCGGCACCGGGACAGGGGGGGAAAAACTGTTTTTT.

This clonotype appeared a few times. The chain combines TRBV11-2 with TRBJ2-1, with 13 bases identical to TRBD2. Losses at the gene ends were 6 bases for V and 5 bases for J; bases not matched to a gene: 4. Germline V gene sequence: CDR1 SGHAT, CDR2 FQNNGV. CDR3 size: 15 residues. The CDR3 DNA reads TGTGCCAGCAGACCCGGACTAGCGGGGGACAATGAGCAGTTCTTC. Translation: CASRPGLAGDNEQFF. Looking up the rest from reference TRBV11-2 and TRBJ2-1 gives the full variable domain: EAGVAQSPRYKIIEKRQSVAFWCNPISGHATLYWYQQILGQGPKLLIQFQNNGVVDDSQLPKDRFSAERLKGVDSTLKIQPAKLEDSAVYLCASRPGLAGDNEQFFGPGTRLTVL.

The rearrangement uses TRBV20-1 and TRBJ2-7; 7 nucleotides line up with TRBD2. Per the germline V gene, CDR1 is DFQATT and CDR2 is SNEGSKA (reference sequence). V gave up 6 bases and J gave up 7 bases; unmatched junction bases: 15. The CDR3 covers 14 residues. CDR3 in amino acids: CSAADWDYGLEQYF. CDR3 coding DNA: TGCAGTGCCGCCGATTGGGACTATGGTTTAGAGCAGTACTTC.

The chain is built from TRBV4-2 and TRBJ1-2, with no clear D. The CDR3 covers 16 residues. V lost 0 bases to trimming and J lost 4 bases, with 15 bases between them. Germline values: CDR1 LGHNA, CDR2 YNFKEQ. CDR3 DNA sequence: TGTGCCAGCAGCCAAGATCCGACCTCTCCCGGCTATGGCTACACCTTC. This sequence encodes CASSQDPTSPGYGYTF.

This clonotype was found many times. The gene calls are TRBV7-3 and TRBJ2-3; 8 nucleotides match TRBD2. The CDR3 extends over 14 amino acids. With V trimmed by 3 bases and J by 6 bases, 5 bases remained unmatched. The germline CDR1 and CDR2 sequences are SGHTA and FQGTGA. The CDR3 spells CASSFQTSADTQYF. The DNA of the CDR3 is TGTGCCAGCAGCTTTCAGACTAGCGCCGATACGCAGTATTTT.

In its sample, this clonotype was seen a few times. The CDR3: CSARRTPPGETQYF. CDR3 bases: TGCAGTGCTAGACGGACGCCGCCTGGTGAGACCCAGTACTTC. J is TRBJ2-5 and V is TRBV20-1; D remains unclear. This CDR3 region has 14 residues. V shed 2 bases and J shed 5 bases, with 15 bases lying between them. The germline gives CDR1 DFQATT, CDR2 SNEGSKA (reference sequence).

This clonotype has at least ten counts. This chain joins TRBV7-3 and TRBJ2-1; 9 bases line up with TRBD2. Germline-derived CDR1 and CDR2 are SGHTA and FQGTGA. CDR3 length equals 15 residues. J lost 8 bases, V lost 0 bases, and 5 bases had no gene match. This CDR3 reads CASSLTSGGWDEQFF. CDR3 DNA: TGTGCCAGCAGCTTAACTAGCGGGGGATGGGATGAGCAGTTCTTC.